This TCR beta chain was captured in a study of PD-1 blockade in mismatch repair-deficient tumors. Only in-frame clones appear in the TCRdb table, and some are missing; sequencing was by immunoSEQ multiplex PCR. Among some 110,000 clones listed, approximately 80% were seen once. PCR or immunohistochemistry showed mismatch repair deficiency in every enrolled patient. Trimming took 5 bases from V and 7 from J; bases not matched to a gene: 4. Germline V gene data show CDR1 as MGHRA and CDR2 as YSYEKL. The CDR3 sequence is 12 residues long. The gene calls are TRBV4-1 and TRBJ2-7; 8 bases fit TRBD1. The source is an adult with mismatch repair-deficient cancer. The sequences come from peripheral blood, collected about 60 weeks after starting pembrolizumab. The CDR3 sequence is CASSTGGTEQYF. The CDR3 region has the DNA TGCGCCAGCAGCACAGGGGGGACGGAGCAGTACTTC.